Listed here is a single T cell receptor beta chain. Its antigen is not identified. The sample originates from a study of vaccination and CD4 T cells after COVID-19. Study outcomes and limitations: Relatively few convalescent patients were studied, without early post-infection timepoints.

Sequence data for DNA of cultured CD4+ T cells were generated by the Oncomine TCR Beta short-read assay. Cultured CD4+ T cells were the source of extracted genomic DNA. TCRdb re-called the PCR reads through MiXCR, storing one row per CDR3 protein. The sample has over 7,500 distinct CDR3 sequences; about 34% are singletons. Germline CDR1 is MNHNS and CDR2 is SASEGT. Losses at the gene ends were 4 bases for V and 9 bases for J; bases not matched to a gene: 3. The CDR3 is 13 residues long. Treatment of the sample: roughly 10-day PBMC culture with coronavirus spike peptide pools or control peptides (ViraFEST assay). CD4+ T cells that came from the unexposed donor were collected before the COVID-19 pandemic (2011-2018).

The chain carries TRBV6-1 and TRBJ1-6; 7 positions agree with TRBD1. What was sequenced was CD4+ T cells from blood, cultured in vitro. This receptor was identified in a human donor in good health. This chain's CDR3 is CASSGQGGSPLHF. The DNA for the CDR3 is TGTGCCAGCAGTGGACAGGGTGGTTCACCCCTCCACTTT.